Presented here are 32 T cell receptor beta chains from one specimen sequenced in a study of blood T cell repertoires in COVID-19 (dated by TCRdb to 2019 to 2021). Receptor libraries were prepared by the immunoSEQ multiplex PCR assay. The table was pulled from immuneACCESS by TCRdb, which kept in-frame rearrangements only. Such tables lose some clones; where checked, under half of the loss comes from unresolved V genes, and the rest has no known cause. This sample gives about 35,000 clones in total; 75% to 90% of them show up just once. The ten biggest clones cover over 35% of the sample. The specimen sequenced was peripheral blood. Receptor source: a man aged 55 to 70 with active or convalescent COVID-19.

The V and J genes are TRBV7-8 and TRBJ2-5, with 7 positions matching TRBD1. J gave up 5 bases and V 3 bases, and 6 bases lay outside the gene matches. This CDR3 has 14 amino acids. The germline V gene encodes CDR1 SGHVS and CDR2 FQNEAQ. CDR3 coding DNA: TGTGCCAGCAGCTTCGGACAGGTCGGGGAGACCCAGTACTTC. It specifies CASSFGQVGETQYF.

The chain is built from TRBV3-1 (or the pseudogene TRBV3-2) and TRBJ1-1; D gene unclear. Germline CDR1 and CDR2: LGHDT and YNNKEL (reference sequence). The CDR3 has 13 residues. Trimming took 5 bases from V and 4 from J, leaving 11 bases between them. CDR3 protein: CASSKAQITEAFF. For the CDR3, the DNA is TGTGCCAGCAGCAAGGCACAGATCACTGAAGCTTTCTTT.

The chain combines TRBV14 with TRBJ2-1; possibly TRBD1 for D (5 bases). Trimming removed 2 bases from V and 4 bases from J, with 18 bases in between. Germline V lookup: CDR1 SGHDN, CDR2 FVKESK. The CDR3 consists of 17 residues. In nucleotides, the CDR3 is TGTGCCAGCAGCCAACTAGGGGCGGCTACAACATACAATGAGCAGTTCTTC. It translates to CASSQLGAATTYNEQFF.

The chain carries TRBV10-3 and TRBJ1-1, with a possible D match to TRBD1 (6 bases). Germline V gene sequence: CDR1 ENHRY, CDR2 SYGVKD. There are 14 residues in the CDR3. V dropped 4 bases and J dropped 2 bases, with 11 bases sitting between them. The DNA for the CDR3 is TGTGCCATCAGTGCCGGGACAAGCAACACTGAAGCTTTCTTT. It is translated as CAISAGTSNTEAFF.

V is TRBV6-5 and J is TRBJ1-1, with a possible D match to TRBD1 (6 bases). Germline V gives CDR1 MNHEY, CDR2 SVGAGI. CDR3 length: 14 amino acids. Trimming left V 6 bases short and J 3 bases short, with 14 bases between. CDR3 coding DNA: TGTGCCAGCAGCAAACAGGGAGGGGACACTGAAGCTTTCTTT. Translated, it gives CASSKQGGDTEAFF.

The chain couples TRBV29-1 to TRBJ2-3; D is possibly TRBD2 (6 bases). Looked up from germline, CDR1 is SQVTM and CDR2 is ANQGSEA. Trimming cost V 3 bases and J 1 base, with 8 bases left between them. This CDR3 has 13 residues. In DNA form, the CDR3 reads TGCAGCGTTGAGGGCGGGGGCACAGATACGCAGTATTTT. It codes for CSVEGGGTDTQYF.

This chain links TRBV19 with TRBJ1-6, with 9 bases identical to TRBD1. Germline V gives CDR1 LNHDA, CDR2 SQIVND (reference sequence). Trimming removed 5 bases from V and 7 bases from J; junction bases left unmatched: 6. This CDR3 contains 15 residues. This CDR3 reads CASSALTGGNSPLHF. DNA for the CDR3: TGTGCCAGTAGTGCCTTGACAGGGGGAAATTCACCCCTCCACTTT.

CDR3 region: CASSPPGTSGGDTQYF. The CDR3, as DNA: TGTGCCAGCAGCCCACCCGGGACTAGCGGTGGAGATACGCAGTATTTT. The chain has TRBV14 and TRBJ2-3, with 11 bases matching TRBD2. CDR1 and CDR2 (germline): SGHDN, FVKESK. V lost 4 bases and J lost 5; bases outside the gene matches: 8. The CDR3 has 16 amino acids.

The rearrangement uses TRBV5-5 and TRBJ2-1, with 11 positions matching TRBD2. The CDR3 has 17 amino acids. Trimming at V came to 4 bases and at J to 14 bases, leaving 20 bases not matched to a gene. Germline CDR1 and CDR2: SGHKS and YYEKEE (reference sequence). The CDR3 sequence is CASSPTIAGGVEGTEFF. In DNA form, the CDR3 reads TGTGCCAGCAGCCCCACTATAGCGGGAGGGGTAGAAGGTACGGAGTTCTTC.

The rearrangement joins TRBV7-8 to TRBJ1-4, with TRBD1 matching over 7 bases. Germline V gene data show CDR1 as SGHVS and CDR2 as FQNEAQ. With V trimmed by 5 bases and J by 7 bases, 7 bases remained unmatched. The CDR3 runs to 14 residues. The CDR3 DNA reads TGTGCCAGCAGCGAGCAGGGGGTTGGTGAAAAACTGTTTTTT. Its translation is CASSEQGVGEKLFF.

The CDR3 sequence is CASRLTGTDGYTF. The CDR3 DNA sequence: TGTGCCAGCAGACTTACAGGGACGGATGGCTACACCTTC. The chain has TRBV6-5 and TRBJ1-2; D possibly corresponds to TRBD1 (6 bases). V lost 6 bases and J lost 6, with 14 bases in between. The CDR3 covers 13 residues. Looked up from germline, CDR1 is MNHEY and CDR2 is SVGAGI.

This chain links TRBV15 with TRBJ2-2; a weak D match, TRBD1 (6 bases). This CDR3 comprises 15 residues. Germline CDR1 and CDR2: LNHNV and YYDKDF (reference sequence). The V gene lost 0 bases and the J gene lost 4 bases, with 9 bases spanning the gap. CDR3: CATSREQGPTGELFF. CDR3 sequence (DNA): TGTGCCACCAGCAGAGAACAGGGTCCCACCGGGGAGCTGTTTTTT.

This chain connects TRBV5-6 to TRBJ2-5; TRBD1 matches at 7 bases. The junction had 16 bases not matched to a gene; V was cut back by 6 bases and J by 5 bases. Germline V gene sequence: CDR1 SGHDT, CDR2 YYEEEE. The CDR3 is 16 amino acids. The CDR3 DNA sequence: TGTGCCAGCAACGCGATGGGACAGACCAACACCGAGACCCAGTACTTC. It encodes CASNAMGQTNTETQYF.

The V gene is TRBV19, the J gene TRBJ2-2; 7 nucleotides line up with TRBD2. This CDR3 region has 16 residues. V lost 5 bases and J lost 9; bases outside the gene matches: 15. Germline V gene lookup returns CDR1 LNHDA and CDR2 SQIVND (reference sequence). CDR3 protein: CASSVPQTSPFRELFF. The CDR3 DNA is TGTGCCAGTAGTGTCCCGCAGACTAGCCCTTTCCGGGAGCTGTTTTTT.

This clone was detected once. The chain is built from TRBV18 and TRBJ1-2; D may be TRBD1 (5 bases). V was cut by 3 bases and J by 6 bases, with 17 bases left in between. This CDR3 has 15 amino acids. Looked up from germline, CDR1 is KGHSH and CDR2 is LQKENI. The CDR3 DNA sequence: TGTGCCAGCTCACCCTCCCTCCAGGGTTATGATGGCTACACCTTC. Its protein is CASSPSLQGYDGYTF.

The chain carries TRBV7-9 and TRBJ2-2; 8 bases map to TRBD1. The CDR3 covers 15 residues. The V and J ends lost 5 bases and 6 bases, in that order; junction bases with no gene match: 8. CDR1 and CDR2 from the germline V gene are SEHNR and FQNEAQ (reference sequence). This CDR3 is CASSPWTGLAGELFF. The CDR3, as DNA: TGTGCCAGCAGCCCATGGACAGGGTTGGCCGGGGAGCTGTTTTTT.

The chain has TRBV9 and TRBJ1-2; D remains ambiguous. The CDR3 contains 15 residues. CDR1 and CDR2 (germline): SGDLS, YYNGEE. The V gene lost 0 bases and the J gene lost 0 bases, with 9 bases spanning the gap. The CDR3 here is CASSVGPPANYGYTF. DNA for the CDR3: TGTGCCAGCAGCGTAGGCCCCCCGGCTAACTATGGCTACACCTTC. The whole variable domain, remainder taken from reference TRBV9 and TRBJ1-2, is DSGVTQTPKHLITATGQRVTLRCSPRSGDLSVYWYQQSLDQGLQFLIQYYNGEERAKGNILERFSAQQFPDLHSELNLSSLELGDSALYFCASSVGPPANYGYTFGSGTRLTVV.

Comments on this clone: Mismatch with germline at one junction end may stem from a read error. The rearrangement joins TRBV6-1 to TRBJ2-2; 8 nucleotides align to TRBD2. Germline-derived CDR1 and CDR2 are MNHNS and SASEGT. The CDR3 sequence is 14 residues long. The CDR3 DNA follows: TGTGCCAGCAGCCGACTAGCGAATACCGGGGAGCTGTTTTTT. This codes for CASSRLANTGELFF.

This sequence joins TRBV7-2 and TRBJ2-3; 15 bases are shared with TRBD2. This CDR3 has 18 amino acids. After removal of 3 bases from V and 2 bases from J, the junction contained 6 bases not matched to a gene. Germline CDR1 reads SGHTA; CDR2 reads FQGNSA. The CDR3: CASSLRTSGRGYTDTQYF. CDR3 nucleotide sequence: TGTGCCAGCAGCTTGAGGACTAGCGGGAGGGGATACACAGATACGCAGTATTTT.

J is TRBJ2-4 and V is TRBV28; D might be TRBD2 (7 bases). The CDR3 has 13 residues. Between the trimmed V and J ends, which lost 8 bases and 8 bases, there was a span of 16 bases. The germline V gene has CDR1 MDHEN and CDR2 SYDVKM. The CDR3 DNA reads TGTGCCAGCTCAGTGGGAGGGGGGGACATTCAGTACTTC. As protein: CASSVGGGDIQYF.

The chain combines TRBV3-1 (or the pseudogene TRBV3-2) with TRBJ1-2, with unresolved D. The germline V gene has CDR1 LGHDT and CDR2 YNNKEL (reference sequence). This CDR3 has 12 amino acids. The V end lost 5 bases, the J end lost 1 base, and 5 bases lay between the germline ends. CDR3 in amino acids: CASSYRNYGYTF. The CDR3 nucleotides are TGTGCCAGCAGCTATCGTAACTATGGCTACACCTTC.

The chain employs TRBV7-9 and TRBJ1-4, with 8 bases that match TRBD1. This CDR3 comprises 16 residues. The V segment lost 1 base and the J segment 6 bases; nucleotides outside the gene matches: 7. The germline V gene encodes CDR1 SEHNR and CDR2 FQNEAQ (reference sequence). CDR3: CASSLGAGGADEKLFF. The DNA of the CDR3 is TGTGCCAGCAGCTTAGGGGCAGGGGGCGCGGATGAAAAACTGTTTTTT. The full variable domain, its missing parts supplied by reference TRBV7-9 and TRBJ1-4, is DTGVSQNPRHKITKRGQNVTFRCDPISEHNRLYWYRQTLGQGPEFLTYFQNEAQLEKSRLLSDRFSAERPKGSFSTLEIQRTEQGDSAMYLCASSLGAGGADEKLFFGSGTQLSVL.

V is TRBV5-1 and J is TRBJ2-5, with TRBD1 identical over 8 bases. The germline CDR1 and CDR2 sequences are SGHRS and YFSETQ. This CDR3 is built from 17 residues. V shed 0 bases and J 5 bases; nucleotides not matched to a gene: 12. CDR3 amino acids: CASSLGAPTGARETQYF. CDR3 nucleotides: TGCGCCAGCAGCTTGGGTGCTCCGACAGGGGCCAGGGAGACCCAGTACTTC.

The chain links TRBV28 to TRBJ1-1; 8 nucleotides agree with TRBD1. Germline CDR1 and CDR2: MDHEN and SYDVKM. There are 13 residues in the CDR3. Trimming cost V 5 bases and J 5 bases; bases outside gene matches: 4. The CDR3 is CASSVDRGTEAFF. The CDR3 DNA sequence: TGTGCCAGCAGTGTCGACAGGGGTACTGAAGCTTTCTTT.

This clone was detected a few times. The chain uses TRBV28 and TRBJ2-7; D possibly corresponds to TRBD1 (6 bases). The germline V gene has CDR1 MDHEN and CDR2 SYDVKM. The CDR3 is 18 amino acids. Between the trimmed V and J ends, which lost 8 bases and 3 bases, there was a span of 29 bases. The CDR3 DNA follows: TGTGCCAGCTCGTTGATTGGACAGTGGAAGAGGGCAAACTACGAGCAGTACGTC. Protein sequence: CASSLIGQWKRANYEQYV.

The rearrangement uses TRBV5-5 and TRBJ2-3; 9 bases fit TRBD1. V was clipped by 3 bases and J by 3 bases; unmatched bases: 2. Germline loops: CDR1 SGHKS, CDR2 YYEKEE (reference sequence). This CDR3 spans 14 amino acids. The CDR3 loop is CASSSGQGTDTQYF. CDR3 bases: TGTGCCAGCAGCTCCGGACAGGGGACAGATACGCAGTATTTT.

The chain is built from TRBV14 and TRBJ2-2; the match to TRBD2 covers 8 bases. The V segment lost 8 bases and the J segment 4 bases; nucleotides outside the gene matches: 9. The CDR3 loop spans 15 amino acids. Germline-derived CDR1 and CDR2 are SGHDN and FVKESK. In DNA form, the CDR3 reads TGTGCCAGCTCGAGACTAGCGAGGGCCACCGGGGAGCTGTTTTTT. Amino acid sequence: CASSRLARATGELFF.

This clone was observed a handful of times. The chain combines TRBV15 with TRBJ1-5; D is unresolved. This CDR3 has 13 residues. The V gene lost 8 bases and the J gene lost 2 bases, with 10 bases spanning the gap. Germline V gives CDR1 LNHNV, CDR2 YYDKDF (reference sequence). The CDR3, as DNA: TGTGCCACCGGAGAGGTTGGCAATCAGCCCCAGCATTTT. Translation: CATGEVGNQPQHF.

V and J are TRBV5-1 and TRBJ2-3; tentative D call: TRBD2 (6 bases). Per germline, CDR1 SGHRS and CDR2 YFSETQ. This CDR3 region has 15 residues. The V end lost 3 bases, the J end lost 4 bases, and 15 bases lay between the germline ends. CDR3 sequence reads: CASSSRDGGADTQYF. CDR3 bases: TGCGCCAGCAGCTCCCGGGACGGGGGAGCAGATACGCAGTATTTT.

CDR3 DNA sequence: TGTGCCAGCAGGGTGGGGGACGGACAGGGTGTCGAGCAGTACGTC. This encodes CASRVGDGQGVEQYV. The chain links TRBV6-4 to TRBJ2-7; 8 bases are shared with TRBD1. CDR3 length: 15 amino acids. V trimming: 6 bases; J trimming: 6 bases; junction bases outside the gene matches: 13. The germline V gene encodes CDR1 MRHNA and CDR2 SNTAGT.

This clone has only a few counts. The chain combines TRBV4-1 with TRBJ1-5; unclear D gene. Trimming removed 0 bases at V and 4 bases at J, with 7 bases between. The CDR3 is made up of 14 amino acids. The germline V gene encodes CDR1 MGHRA and CDR2 YSYEKL. The CDR3 sequence is CASSQDLGNQPQHF. Written as DNA, the CDR3 is TGCGCCAGCAGCCAAGATCTCGGGAATCAGCCCCAGCATTTT.

The rearrangement uses TRBV3-1 (or the pseudogene TRBV3-2) and TRBJ1-1; the match to TRBD1 covers 8 bases. V trimming: 4 bases; J trimming: 3 bases; junction bases outside the gene matches: 7. CDR1 and CDR2 from the germline V gene are LGHDT and YNNKEL (reference sequence). The CDR3 runs 15 residues. CDR3 protein: CASSPSDREHTEAFF. For the CDR3, the DNA is TGTGCCAGCAGCCCCTCGGACAGGGAACACACTGAAGCTTTCTTT.